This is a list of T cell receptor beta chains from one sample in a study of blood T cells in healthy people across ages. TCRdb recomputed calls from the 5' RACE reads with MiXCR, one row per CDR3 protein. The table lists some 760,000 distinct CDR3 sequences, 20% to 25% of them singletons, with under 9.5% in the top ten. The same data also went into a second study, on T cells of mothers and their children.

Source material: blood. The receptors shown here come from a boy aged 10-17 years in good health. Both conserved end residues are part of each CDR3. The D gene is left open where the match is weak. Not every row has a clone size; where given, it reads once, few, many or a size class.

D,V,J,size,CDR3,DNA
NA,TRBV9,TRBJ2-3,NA,CASSVDEGSTDTQYF,TGTGCCAGCAGCGTAGACGAGGGGAGCACAGATACGCAGTATTTT
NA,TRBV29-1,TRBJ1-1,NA,CSVGPVITEAFF,TGCAGCGTTGGTCCAGTCATCACTGAAGCTTTCTTT
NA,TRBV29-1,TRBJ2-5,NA,CSVVDQGIGQYF,TGCAGCGTTGTGGATCAGGGAATTGGGCAGTACTTC
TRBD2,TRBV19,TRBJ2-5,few,CASSPRLAGVQETQYF,TGTGCCAGTAGTCCGCGACTAGCGGGGGTACAAGAGACCCAGTACTTC
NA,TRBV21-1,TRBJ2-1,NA,CASSNPIPLERGWEQFF,TGTGCCAGCAGCAATCCAATACCCCTCGAGCGGGGGTGGGAACAGTTCTTC
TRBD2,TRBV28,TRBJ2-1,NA,CASSRRGTSGRAPAYNEQFF,TGTGCCAGCAGCCGTAGAGGGACTAGCGGGAGGGCCCCCGCTTACAATGAGCAGTTCTTC
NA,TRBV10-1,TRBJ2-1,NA,CASSRDLSYNEQFF,TGCGCCAGCAGCCGGGACTTGTCCTACAATGAGCAGTTCTTC
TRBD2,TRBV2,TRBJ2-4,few,CASRSGGAVNIQYF,TGTGCCAGCAGGAGCGGGGGGGCTGTGAACATTCAGTACTTC
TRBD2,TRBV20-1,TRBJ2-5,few,CSARVLAGGETQYF,TGCAGTGCTAGAGTGCTAGCGGGGGGAGAGACCCAGTACTTC
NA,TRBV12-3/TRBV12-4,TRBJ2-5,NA,CASSSTVSVKETQYF,TGTGCCAGCAGTTCAACAGTTTCCGTGAAAGAGACCCAGTACTTC
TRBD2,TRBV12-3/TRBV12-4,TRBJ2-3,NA,CASSSISGVVSDTQYF,TGTGCCAGCAGTTCAATTAGCGGGGTTGTCTCAGATACGCAGTATTTT
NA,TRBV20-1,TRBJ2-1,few,CSAPSLGAYNEQFF,TGCAGTGCTCCCTCTTTGGGCGCTTACAATGAGCAGTTCTTC
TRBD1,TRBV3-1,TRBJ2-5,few,CASSHRGGSTIQETQYF,TGTGCCAGCAGTCACAGGGGCGGATCCACCATCCAAGAGACCCAGTACTTC
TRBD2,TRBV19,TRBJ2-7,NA,CASSVGWTSGYEQYF,TGTGCCAGTAGTGTCGGTTGGACTAGCGGCTACGAGCAGTACTTC
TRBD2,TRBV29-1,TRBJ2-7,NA,CSVDWSSGTKSYEQYF,TGCAGCGTCGATTGGTCTAGCGGGACTAAGTCCTACGAGCAGTACTTC
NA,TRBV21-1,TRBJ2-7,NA,CASSKDKTNSYEQYF,TGTGCCAGCAGCAAGGACAAGACGAACTCCTACGAGCAGTACTTC
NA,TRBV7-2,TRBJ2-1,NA,CASSLLLASYNEQFF,TGTGCCAGCAGCTTACTCCTAGCCTCCTACAATGAGCAGTTCTTC
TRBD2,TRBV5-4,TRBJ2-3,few,CASSLDGLAGVGDTDTQYF,TGTGCCAGCAGCTTGGATGGGCTAGCGGGAGTGGGGGACACAGATACGCAGTATTTT
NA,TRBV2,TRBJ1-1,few,CASSQQAFF,TGTGCCAGCAGCCAACAGGCTTTCTTT
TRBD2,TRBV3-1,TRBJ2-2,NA,CASSQMAGAGELFF,TGTGCCAGCAGCCAAATGGCGGGAGCCGGGGAGCTGTTTTTT
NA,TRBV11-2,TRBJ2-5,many,CASSLTQETQYF,TGTGCTAGCAGTTTGACCCAAGAGACCCAGTACTTC
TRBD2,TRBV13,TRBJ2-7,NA,CASSLTSGSPNEQYF,TGTGCCAGCAGCTTAACTAGCGGGAGTCCGAACGAGCAGTACTTC
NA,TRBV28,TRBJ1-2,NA,CASSLPDVYGYTF,TGTGCCAGCAGTCTCCCGGACGTCTATGGCTACACCTTC
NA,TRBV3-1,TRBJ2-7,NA,CASSQIYEQYF,TGTGCCAGCAGCCAAATATACGAGCAGTACTTC
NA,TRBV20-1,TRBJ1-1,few,CSAAWTGKTEAFF,TGCAGTGCAGCCTGGACCGGGAAGACTGAAGCTTTCTTT
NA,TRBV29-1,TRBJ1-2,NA,CSVVLGGADGYTF,TGCAGCGTTGTCCTTGGGGGGGCGGATGGCTACACCTTC
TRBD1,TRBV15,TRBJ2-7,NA,CATSTNRGSYYEQYF,TGTGCCACCAGCACAAACAGGGGATCGTACTACGAGCAGTACTTC
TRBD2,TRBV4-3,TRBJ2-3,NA,CASSQGTSFSDTQYF,TGCGCCAGCAGCCAGGGGACTAGCTTTAGCGATACGCAGTATTTT
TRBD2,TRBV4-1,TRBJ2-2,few,CANSPPWGGGAGELFF,TGCGCCAACAGCCCCCCCTGGGGGGGTGGCGCCGGGGAGCTGTTTTTT
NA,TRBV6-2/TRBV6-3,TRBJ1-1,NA,CASNWGFGTEAFF,TGTGCCAGCAATTGGGGGTTTGGCACTGAAGCTTTCTTT
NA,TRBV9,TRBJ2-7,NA,CASSKDAGPSYEQYF,TGTGCCAGCAGCAAAGATGCGGGGCCCTCCTACGAGCAGTACTTC
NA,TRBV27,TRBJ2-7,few,CASSISPGYYEQYF,TGTGCCAGCAGTATAAGTCCGGGTTACTACGAGCAGTACTTC
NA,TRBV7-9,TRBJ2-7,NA,CASSLVLGGAYEQYF,TGTGCCAGCAGCTTAGTTCTCGGCGGAGCCTACGAGCAGTACTTC
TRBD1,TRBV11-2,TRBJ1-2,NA,CASSFRTGPRGYTF,TGTGCCAGCAGCTTCAGGACAGGGCCGCGGGGCTACACCTTC
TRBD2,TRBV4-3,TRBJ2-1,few,CASSQDSGGVYNEQFF,TGCGCCAGCAGCCAAGATAGCGGGGGGGTTTACAATGAGCAGTTCTTC
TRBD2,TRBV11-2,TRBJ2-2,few,CASSASGGRTGELFF,TGTGCCAGCAGCGCGAGCGGGGGGCGAACCGGGGAGCTGTTTTTT
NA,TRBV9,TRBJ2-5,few,CASSAASTGRLETQYF,TGTGCCAGCAGCGCAGCTTCAACCGGACGGCTGGAGACCCAGTACTTC
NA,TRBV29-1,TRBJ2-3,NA,CSSKIAEITDTQYF,TGCAGCTCTAAAATAGCGGAGATCACAGATACGCAGTATTTT
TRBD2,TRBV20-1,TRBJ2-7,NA,CSARDRLAGGLSYEQYF,TGCAGTGCTAGAGATCGGCTAGCGGGGGGGCTTAGTTACGAGCAGTACTTC
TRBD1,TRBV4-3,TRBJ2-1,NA,CASSQGGTGGHNEQFF,TGCGCCAGCAGCCAAGGGGGGACAGGTGGGCACAATGAGCAGTTCTTC
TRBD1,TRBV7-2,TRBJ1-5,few,CATPWDSYSNQPQHF,TGTGCCACCCCGTGGGACAGTTATAGCAATCAGCCCCAGCATTTT
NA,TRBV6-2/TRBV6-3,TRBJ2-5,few,CATLSQVGQTQYF,TGTGCCACCCTTTCCCAGGTTGGGCAGACCCAGTACTTC
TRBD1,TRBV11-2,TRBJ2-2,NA,CASSSQQGRNTGELFF,TGTGCCAGCAGTTCACAACAGGGGCGGAACACCGGGGAGCTGTTTTTT
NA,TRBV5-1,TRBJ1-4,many,CASSLTGAGEKLFF,TGCGCCAGCAGCTTAACCGGGGCGGGTGAAAAACTGTTTTTT
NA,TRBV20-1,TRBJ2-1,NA,CSARRAVLDNEQFF,TGCAGTGCTAGGAGGGCGGTTTTGGACAATGAGCAGTTCTTC
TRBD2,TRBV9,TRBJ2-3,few,CASSAGTSGTSTDTQYF,TGTGCCAGCAGCGCGGGGACTAGCGGGACTAGCACAGATACGCAGTATTTT
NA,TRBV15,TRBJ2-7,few,CATSSLGYEQYF,TGTGCCACCAGCAGCCTAGGCTACGAGCAGTACTTC
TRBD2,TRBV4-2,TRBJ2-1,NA,CASSQAWRLADNEQFF,TGTGCCAGCAGCCAAGCTTGGAGGCTAGCGGACAATGAGCAGTTCTTC
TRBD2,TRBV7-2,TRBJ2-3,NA,CASSQSGGKDTQYF,TGTGCCAGCAGCCAGAGCGGGGGAAAAGATACGCAGTATTTT
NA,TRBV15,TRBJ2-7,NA,CATSTRFVRRGVNEQYF,TGTGCCACCAGCACTCGATTCGTGCGCCGAGGGGTCAACGAGCAGTACTTC
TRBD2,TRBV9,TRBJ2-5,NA,CASSPSGLTGETQYF,TGTGCCAGCAGCCCTAGCGGCCTCACTGGAGAGACCCAGTACTTC
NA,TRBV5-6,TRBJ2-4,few,CASSLEELGAKNIQYF,TGTGCCAGCAGCTTGGAGGAGCTGGGGGCCAAAAACATTCAGTACTTC
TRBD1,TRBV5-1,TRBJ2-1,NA,CASSLVSGGYEQFF,TGCGCCAGCAGCTTGGTTTCAGGGGGATATGAGCAGTTCTTC
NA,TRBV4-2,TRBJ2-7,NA,CASSQSVEGLPYEQYF,TGTGCCAGCAGCCAATCAGTTGAGGGCCTCCCTTACGAGCAGTACTTC
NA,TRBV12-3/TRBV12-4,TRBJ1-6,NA,CASSPEQGYSPLHF,TGTGCCAGCAGTCCCGAGCAGGGCTATTCACCCCTCCACTTT
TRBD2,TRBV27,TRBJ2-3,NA,CASTHGGGTQYF,TGTGCCAGCACCCACGGGGGGGGTACGCAGTATTTT
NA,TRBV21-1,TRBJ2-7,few,CASSKVGPGAYEQYF,NA